The sequence of this TCR beta chain was determined in a study of metastatic and nonmetastatic thyroid tumors. Study context: For malignant and benign thyroid patients, tumor or nodule tissue and blood were the sources whose repertoires were compared.

This clone was observed many times. No antigen is known for it. Study-wide points: Significantly higher TCR beta diversity was reportedly seen in malignant thyroid tumors than benign nodules, in blood and tumor.

In the original analysis: Clinicopathological groups supplied CDR3 differences that were used to build a distant-metastasis classifier for papillary thyroid cancer. TCRdb recomputed clones from the PCR reads via MiXCR. In this record, the V and J calls reflect TCRdb's handling and not the investigators' own analysis. The table has about 15,000 clones, over 20% seen once; the top ten hold over 7.5%. There were no patients who had received any treatment before thyroid surgery. The CDR3 has 17 amino acids. The V and J ends lost 5 bases and 0 bases, in that order; junction bases with no gene match: 4. The germline V gene has CDR1 LNHDA and CDR2 SQIVND (reference sequence).

J is TRBJ2-1 and V is TRBV19, with 13 bases matching TRBD2. This receptor was obtained from a female donor with papillary thyroid cancer or a benign thyroid nodule (not recorded which). Some clones in this sample may be carry-over from other donors' samples. Material: tumor tissue. CDR3: CASSPWTSGSSYNEQFF. The CDR3, as DNA: TGTGCCAGTAGTCCTTGGACTAGCGGGAGCTCCTACAATGAGCAGTTCTTC.